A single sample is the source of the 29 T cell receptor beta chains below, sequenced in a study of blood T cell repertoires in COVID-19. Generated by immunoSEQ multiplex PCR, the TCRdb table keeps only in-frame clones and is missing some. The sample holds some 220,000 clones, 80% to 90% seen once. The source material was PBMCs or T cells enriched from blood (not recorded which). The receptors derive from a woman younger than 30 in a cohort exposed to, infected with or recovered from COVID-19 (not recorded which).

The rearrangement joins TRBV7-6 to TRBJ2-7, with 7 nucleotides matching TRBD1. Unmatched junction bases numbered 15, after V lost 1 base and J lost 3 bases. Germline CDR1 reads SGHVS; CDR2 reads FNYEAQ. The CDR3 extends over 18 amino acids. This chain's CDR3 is CASSLVPTTGTAIYEQYF. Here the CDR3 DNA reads TGTGCCAGCAGCTTAGTTCCTACGACCGGGACAGCAATCTACGAGCAGTACTTC.

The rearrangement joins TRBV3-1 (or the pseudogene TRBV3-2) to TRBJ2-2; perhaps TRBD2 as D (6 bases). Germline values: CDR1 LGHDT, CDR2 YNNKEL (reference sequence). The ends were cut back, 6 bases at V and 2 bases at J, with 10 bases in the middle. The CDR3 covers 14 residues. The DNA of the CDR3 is TGTGCCAGCAGGAGTAGCGGTAACACCGGGGAGCTGTTTTTT. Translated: CASRSSGNTGELFF.

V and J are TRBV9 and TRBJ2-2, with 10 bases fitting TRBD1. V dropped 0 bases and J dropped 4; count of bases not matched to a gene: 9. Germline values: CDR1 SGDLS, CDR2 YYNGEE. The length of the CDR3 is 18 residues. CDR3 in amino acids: CASSVGAGDRGGTGELFF. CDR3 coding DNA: TGTGCCAGCAGCGTAGGTGCCGGGGACAGGGGAGGCACCGGGGAGCTGTTTTTT.

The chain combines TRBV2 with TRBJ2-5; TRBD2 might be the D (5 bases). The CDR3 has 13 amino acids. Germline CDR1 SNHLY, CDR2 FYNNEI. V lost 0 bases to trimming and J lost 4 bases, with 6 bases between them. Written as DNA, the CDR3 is TGTGCCAGCAGTGAAGCCCGGGGAGAGACCCAGTACTTC. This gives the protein CASSEARGETQYF.

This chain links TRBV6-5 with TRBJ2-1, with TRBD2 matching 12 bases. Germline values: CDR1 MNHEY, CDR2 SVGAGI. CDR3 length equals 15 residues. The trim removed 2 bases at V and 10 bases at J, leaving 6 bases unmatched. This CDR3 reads CASSYVTSGGREQFF. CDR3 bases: TGTGCCAGCAGTTACGTGACTAGCGGGGGAAGAGAGCAGTTCTTC.

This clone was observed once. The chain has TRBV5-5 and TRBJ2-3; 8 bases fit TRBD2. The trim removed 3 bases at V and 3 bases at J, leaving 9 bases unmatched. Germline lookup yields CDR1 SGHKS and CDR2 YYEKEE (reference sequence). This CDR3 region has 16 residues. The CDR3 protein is CASSSAGRAQTDTQYF. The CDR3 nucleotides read TGTGCCAGCAGCTCCGCCGGGAGGGCCCAGACAGATACGCAGTATTTT.

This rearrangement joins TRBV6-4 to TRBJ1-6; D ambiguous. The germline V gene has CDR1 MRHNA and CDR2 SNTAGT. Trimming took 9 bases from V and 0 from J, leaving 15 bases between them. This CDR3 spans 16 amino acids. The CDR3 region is CASNLVPSSYNSPLHF. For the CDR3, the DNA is TGTGCCAGTAATCTCGTCCCGAGCTCCTATAATTCACCCCTCCACTTT.

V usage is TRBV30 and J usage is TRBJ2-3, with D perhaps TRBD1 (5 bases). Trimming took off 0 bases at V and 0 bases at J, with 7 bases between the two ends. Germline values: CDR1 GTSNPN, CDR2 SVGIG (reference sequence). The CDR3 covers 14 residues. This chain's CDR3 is CAWSVGASTDTQYF. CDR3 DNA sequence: TGTGCCTGGAGTGTTGGGGCGAGCACAGATACGCAGTATTTT.

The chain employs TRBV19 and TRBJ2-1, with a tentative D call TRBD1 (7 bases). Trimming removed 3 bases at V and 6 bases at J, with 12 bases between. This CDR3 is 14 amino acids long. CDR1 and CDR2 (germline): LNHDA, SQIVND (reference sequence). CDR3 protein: CASSISGGPNEQFF. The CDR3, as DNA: TGTGCCAGTAGTATCTCAGGGGGGCCCAATGAGCAGTTCTTC.

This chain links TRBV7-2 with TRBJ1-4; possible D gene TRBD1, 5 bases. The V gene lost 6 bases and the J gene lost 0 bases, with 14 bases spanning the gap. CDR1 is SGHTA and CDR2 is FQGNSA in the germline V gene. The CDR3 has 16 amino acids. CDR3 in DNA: TGTGCCAGCAGTGAGGGAGGGGACCCAACTAATGAAAAACTGTTTTTT. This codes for CASSEGGDPTNEKLFF.

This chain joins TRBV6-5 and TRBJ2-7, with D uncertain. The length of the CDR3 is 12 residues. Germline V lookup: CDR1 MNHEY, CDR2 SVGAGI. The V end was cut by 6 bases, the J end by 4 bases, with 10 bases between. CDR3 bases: TGTGCCAGCAGCTCTACAGCATACGAGCAGTACTTC. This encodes CASSSTAYEQYF.

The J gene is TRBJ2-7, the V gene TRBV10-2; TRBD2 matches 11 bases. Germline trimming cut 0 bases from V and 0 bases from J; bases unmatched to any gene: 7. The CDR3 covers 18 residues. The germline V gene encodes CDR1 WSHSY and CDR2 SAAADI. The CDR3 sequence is CASSESTSGIPLSYEQYF. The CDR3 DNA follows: TGCGCCAGCAGTGAGTCGACTAGCGGGATCCCTCTCTCCTACGAGCAGTACTTC.

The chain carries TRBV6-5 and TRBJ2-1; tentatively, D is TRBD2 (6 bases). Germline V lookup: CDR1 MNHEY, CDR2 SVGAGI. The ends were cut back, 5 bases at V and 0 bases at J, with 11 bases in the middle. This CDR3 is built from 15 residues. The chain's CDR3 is CASSPTGSSYNEQFF. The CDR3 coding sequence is TGTGCCAGCAGTCCCACCGGGAGCTCCTACAATGAGCAGTTCTTC.

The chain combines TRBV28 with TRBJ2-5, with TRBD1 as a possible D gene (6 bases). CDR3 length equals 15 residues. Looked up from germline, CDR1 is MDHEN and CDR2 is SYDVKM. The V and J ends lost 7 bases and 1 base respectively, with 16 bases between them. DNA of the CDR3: TGTGCCAGCATCCCCGTACAGGGCCCCCAAGAGACCCAGTACTTC. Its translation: CASIPVQGPQETQYF.

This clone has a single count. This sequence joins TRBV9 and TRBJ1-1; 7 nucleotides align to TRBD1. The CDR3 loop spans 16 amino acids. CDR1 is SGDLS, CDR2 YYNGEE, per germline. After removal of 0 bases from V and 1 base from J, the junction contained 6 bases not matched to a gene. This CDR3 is CASSVAPGQSNTEAFF. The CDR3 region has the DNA TGTGCCAGCAGCGTAGCCCCGGGACAGTCGAACACTGAAGCTTTCTTT.

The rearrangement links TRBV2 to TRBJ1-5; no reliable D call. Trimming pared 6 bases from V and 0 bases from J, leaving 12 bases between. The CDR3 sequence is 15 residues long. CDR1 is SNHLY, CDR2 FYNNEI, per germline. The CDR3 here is CASRPNPYSNQPQHF. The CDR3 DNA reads TGTGCCAGCAGACCGAACCCCTATAGCAATCAGCCCCAGCATTTT.

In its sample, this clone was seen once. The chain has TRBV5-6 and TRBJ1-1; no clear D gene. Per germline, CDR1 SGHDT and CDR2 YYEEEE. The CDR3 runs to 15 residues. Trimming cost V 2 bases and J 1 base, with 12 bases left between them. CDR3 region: CASSFVEVKNTEAFF. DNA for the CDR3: TGTGCCAGCAGCTTTGTAGAGGTCAAGAACACTGAAGCTTTCTTT.

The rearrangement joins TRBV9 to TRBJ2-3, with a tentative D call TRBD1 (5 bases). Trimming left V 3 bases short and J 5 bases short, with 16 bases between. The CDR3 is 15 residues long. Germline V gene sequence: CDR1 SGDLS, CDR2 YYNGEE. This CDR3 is CASSDSSRRGDTQYF. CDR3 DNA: TGTGCCAGCAGCGATAGCTCCAGAAGGGGAGATACGCAGTATTTT. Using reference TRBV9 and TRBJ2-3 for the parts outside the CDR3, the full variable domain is DSGVTQTPKHLITATGQRVTLRCSPRSGDLSVYWYQQSLDQGLQFLIQYYNGEERAKGNILERFSAQQFPDLHSELNLSSLELGDSALYFCASSDSSRRGDTQYFGPGTRLTVL.

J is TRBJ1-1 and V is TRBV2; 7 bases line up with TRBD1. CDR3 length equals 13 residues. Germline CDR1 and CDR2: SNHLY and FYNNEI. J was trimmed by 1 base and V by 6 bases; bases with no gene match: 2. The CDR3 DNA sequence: TGTGCCAGCAGGGACAGGTGGAACACTGAAGCTTTCTTT. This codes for CASRDRWNTEAFF.

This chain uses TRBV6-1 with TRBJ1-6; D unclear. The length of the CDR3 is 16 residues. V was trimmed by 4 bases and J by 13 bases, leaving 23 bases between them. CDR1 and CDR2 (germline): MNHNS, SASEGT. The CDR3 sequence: CASSGSAARIIHPLHF. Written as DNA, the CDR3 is TGTGCCAGCAGTGGGAGCGCAGCCCGTATAATTCACCCCCTCCACTTT.

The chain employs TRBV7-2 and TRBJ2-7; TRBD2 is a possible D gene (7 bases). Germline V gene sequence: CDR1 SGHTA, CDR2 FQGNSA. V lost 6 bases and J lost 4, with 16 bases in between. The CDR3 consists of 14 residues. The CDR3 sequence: CASRIKGGGYEQYF. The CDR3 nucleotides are TGTGCCAGCAGGATAAAAGGGGGGGGATACGAGCAGTACTTC.

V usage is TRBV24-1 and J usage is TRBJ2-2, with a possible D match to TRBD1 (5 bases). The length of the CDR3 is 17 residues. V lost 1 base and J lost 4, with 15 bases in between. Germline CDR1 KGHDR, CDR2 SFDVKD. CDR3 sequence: CATSDLGTGVLTGELFF. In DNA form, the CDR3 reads TGTGCCACCAGTGATTTAGGAACAGGTGTTCTCACCGGGGAGCTGTTTTTT.

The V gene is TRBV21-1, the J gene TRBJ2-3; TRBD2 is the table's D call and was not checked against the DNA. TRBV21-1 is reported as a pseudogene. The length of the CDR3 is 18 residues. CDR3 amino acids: CASSVQAVLAGVTDTQYF. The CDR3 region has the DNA TGTGCCAGCAGCGTCCAAGCGGTTCTAGCGGGAGTGACAGATACGCAGTATTTT.

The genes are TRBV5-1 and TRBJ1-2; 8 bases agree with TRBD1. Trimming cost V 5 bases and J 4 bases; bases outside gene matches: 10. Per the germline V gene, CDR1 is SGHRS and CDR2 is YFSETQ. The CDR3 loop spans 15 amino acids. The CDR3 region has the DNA TGCGCCAGCAGACTTCAGGACAGGGACATCTATGGCTACACCTTC. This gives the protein CASRLQDRDIYGYTF.

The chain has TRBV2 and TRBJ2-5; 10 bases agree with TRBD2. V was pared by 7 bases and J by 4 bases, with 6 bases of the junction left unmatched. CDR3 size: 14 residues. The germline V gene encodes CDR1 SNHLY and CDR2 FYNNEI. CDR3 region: CASTLGLAAETQYF. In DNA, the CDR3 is TGTGCCAGCACTCTCGGACTAGCGGCAGAGACCCAGTACTTC.

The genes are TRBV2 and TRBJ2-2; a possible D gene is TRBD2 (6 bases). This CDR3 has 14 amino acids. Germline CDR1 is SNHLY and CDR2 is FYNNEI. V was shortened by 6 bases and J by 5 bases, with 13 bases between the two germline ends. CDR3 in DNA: TGTGCCAGCAGCAGACCGGAGGGGACCGGGGAGCTGTTTTTT. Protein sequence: CASSRPEGTGELFF.

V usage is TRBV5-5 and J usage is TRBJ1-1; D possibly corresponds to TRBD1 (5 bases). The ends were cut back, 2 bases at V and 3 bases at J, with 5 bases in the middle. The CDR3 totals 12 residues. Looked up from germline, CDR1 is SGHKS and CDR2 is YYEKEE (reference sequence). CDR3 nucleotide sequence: TGTGCCAGCAGCTTAGGGGACACTGAAGCTTTCTTT. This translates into CASSLGDTEAFF. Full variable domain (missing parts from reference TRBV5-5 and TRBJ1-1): DAGVTQSPTHLIKTRGQQVTLRCSPISGHKSVSWYQQVLGQGPQFIFQYYEKEERGRGNFPDRFSARQFPNYSSELNVNALLLGDSALYLCASSLGDTEAFFGQGTRLTVV.

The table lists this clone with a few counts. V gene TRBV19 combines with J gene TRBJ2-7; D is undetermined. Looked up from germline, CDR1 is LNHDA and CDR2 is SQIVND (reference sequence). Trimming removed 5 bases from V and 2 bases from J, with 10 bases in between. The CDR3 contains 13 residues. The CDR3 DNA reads TGTGCCAGTAGTGTCAACTACCCCTACGAGCAGTACTTC. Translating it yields CASSVNYPYEQYF.

The CDR3 DNA reads TGTGCCAGCAGCTTAGACGCGGGGGAGGAGACCCAGTACTTC. As protein: CASSLDAGEETQYF. The chain recombines TRBV7-3 with TRBJ2-5; TRBD2 aligns across 7 bases. CDR1 and CDR2 (germline): SGHTA, FQGTGA. The CDR3 extends over 14 amino acids. With 2 bases clipped from V and 5 bases from J, the junction kept 5 bases outside the gene matches.